Below are 8 T cell receptor beta chains sequenced from a single sample in a study of TET2 disruption in CD19-targeted CAR T cells. Antigens for these TCRs are unknown. Sample treatment: autologous CTL019 cells: CD19 CAR with 4-1BB and CD3 zeta domains. TCRdb's copy holds only in-frame clones and misses some; the assay was immunoSEQ multiplex PCR. The sample totals 20,000 to 30,000 clones. The material sequenced was CD8- CAR+ T cells sorted from cultured blood T cells, taken for CD19 CAR T cell therapy. The subset here: CD8-negative CAR-positive T cells from the infusion product. The source of these receptors is a man between 65 and 79 years old with chronic lymphocytic leukemia.

As to this clone: The read gets to within 3 residues of the CDR3 end, and the germline J gene fills in the rest. This chain joins TRBV19 and TRBJ1-2; D is uncertain. Germline V CDR1 and CDR2: LNHDA, SQIVND (reference sequence). The ends were cut back, 6 bases at V and 1 base at J, with 6 bases in the middle. There are 12 residues in the CDR3. The CDR3 here is CASRTNNYGYTF. The sequenced CDR3 bases are TGTGCCAGTAGGACAAATAACTATGGC.

For this clone: At the DNA level, this CDR3 is encoded by other sequences in the same sample as well. The DNA read from the CDR3 is TGTGCCAGCAGTGAGCTGCCGACAGGGACCTATGGC. Its protein product is CASSELPTGTYG. The whole CDR3 protein reads CASSELPTGTYGYTF. The chain combines TRBV6-1 with TRBJ1-2; 7 nucleotides line up with TRBD1. Read sequence stops 3 residues before the CDR3 end, and the germline J gene provides the missing end. V lost 3 bases to trimming and J lost 4 bases; unmatched junction nucleotides: 8. This CDR3 has 15 amino acids. The germline V gene has CDR1 MNHNS and CDR2 SASEGT.

As regards this clone: The CDR3 goes on 3 residues after the read ends, and that part is filled in from the germline J gene. The chain carries TRBV7-2 and TRBJ2-7; 10 nucleotides line up with TRBD1. This CDR3 has 14 residues. V was clipped by 4 bases and J by 5 bases; unmatched bases: 5. Looked up from germline, CDR1 is SGHTA and CDR2 is FQGNSA. Partial CDR3 DNA: TGTGCCAGCAGCTCCCGGACAGGGGGAAACGAG. It is translated as CASSSRTGGNE. The full CDR3 reads CASSSRTGGNEQYF.

With respect to this clone: The DNA ends 3 residues before the CDR3 does, and the rest of the CDR3 is filled in from the germline J gene. The chain employs TRBV20-1 and TRBJ2-7; possibly TRBD2 for D (5 bases). Trimming took 3 bases from V and 5 from J, leaving 20 bases between them. From germline, CDR1 is DFQATT and CDR2 SNEGSKA (reference sequence). The CDR3 totals 15 residues. The CDR3 DNA, read in part, is TGCAGTGCTAGCGGCCCTAGGAGCGGACCCGACGAG. Translating gives CSASGPRSGPDE. In full, the CDR3 is CSASGPRSGPDEQYF.

Concerning this clone: The CDR3 extends 3 residues past the end of the read, so its final part is completed from the germline J gene. The chain employs TRBV6-4 and TRBJ2-5; weak D call: TRBD2 (5 bases). The CDR3 sequence is 13 residues long. Germline lookup yields CDR1 MRHNA and CDR2 SNTAGT. The sequenced part of the CDR3 DNA is TGTGCCAGCAGTGACCGGGGTTCAGATACC. Its protein product is CASSDRGSDT. The whole CDR3 sequence reads CASSDRGSDTQYF.

The CDR3 loop is CASNQQGGTEAFF. The sequenced CDR3 bases are TGTGCCAGCAACCAGCAGGGTGGCACTGAA. The chain combines TRBV7-2 with TRBJ1-1; possible D gene TRBD1, 5 bases. The read is 3 residues too short to cover the CDR3 end, so that end is filled in from the germline J gene. The CDR3 is made up of 13 amino acids. The ends were cut back, 7 bases at V and 4 bases at J, with 13 bases in the middle. In germline, CDR1 is SGHTA, CDR2 FQGNSA.

Notes on this clone: The read ends 3 residues shy of where the CDR3 ends; the end is completed using the germline J gene. This sequence joins TRBV18 and TRBJ1-2; weak D call: TRBD1 (5 bases). Germline V CDR1 and CDR2: KGHSH, LQKENI. The CDR3 extends over 16 amino acids. The DNA read from the CDR3 is TGTGCCAGCTCACCACGAGGTGCGGGGGGTTACAATGAC. This gives the protein CASSPRGAGGYND. The complete CDR3 protein is CASSPRGAGGYNDYTF.

About this clone: The read terminates 3 residues ahead of where the CDR3 ends, so the germline J gene completes it. The chain combines TRBV5-1 with TRBJ2-1, with D perhaps TRBD1 (8 bases). V was shortened by 1 base and J by 7 bases, with 12 bases between the two germline ends. Germline values: CDR1 SGHRS, CDR2 YFSETQ. This CDR3 is 14 amino acids long. The CDR3 here is CASSLTQGGNEQFF. The CDR3 DNA, read in part, is TGCGCCAGCAGCTTGACACAGGGGGGGAATGAG. Variable domain in full (rest from reference TRBV5-1 and TRBJ2-1): KAGVTQTPRYLIKTRGQQVTLSCSPISGHRSVSWYQQTPGQGLQFLFEYFSETQRNKGNFPGRFSGRQFSNSRSEMNVSTLELGDSALYLCASSLTQGGNEQFFGPGTRLTVL.